This T cell receptor beta chain was recorded in a study of PD-L1 blockade in urothelial cancer (TCRdb year 2017). For the wider study: All patients started therapy in the mid-2010s and received atezolizumab 1,200 mg intravenously every 3 weeks. About 85% of the 29 patients were males with bladder-origin urothelial cancer, and about 65% of the roughly 30 reported a prior smoking history. Patients had an ECOG performance status of 0 or 1 and had received between 0 and 3 prior chemotherapy regimens. Blood samples were analyzed at two time points: 3 weeks after treatment start (second dose) and 6 weeks after treatment start. A median of roughly 140,000 T cells and around 81,000 unique TCRs was obtained from blood samples, and a median clonality of around 0.08 was observed. The study, an exploratory multi-omic analysis, examined somatic, immune and clinical correlates of response to PD-L1 blockade with atezolizumab in urothelial cancer. Pretreatment tumor samples, along with matched peripheral blood collected serially before and after atezolizumab treatment, underwent TCR sequencing. Durable clinical benefit was defined as a progression-free survival longer than 6 months, and TCR features were additionally tested against progression-free survival and overall survival. In the same patients, pretreatment tumors underwent whole exome sequencing and RNA sequencing in addition to TCR sequencing. Durable clinical benefit was achieved by nine patients but not by the remaining 20. Twenty-nine patients had pretreatment blood TCR-seq, about 25 had at least one posttreatment blood collection, and about 25 had tumor TCR-seq. Overall study results and their limits: Patients with durable benefit showed greater expansion of tumor-associated TCR clones in peripheral blood 3 weeks after starting treatment (n ≈ 20, p = 0.022). A pretreatment peripheral blood TCR clonality below the median was linked to improved progression-free and overall survival. Because of the small sample size (n ≈ 29) and the many exploratory analyses performed, the results are intended to be regarded as hypothesis-generating.

Sample time point, as interpreted from the label and publication: pretreatment peripheral blood. The cohort comprised about 30 patients with locally advanced or metastatic urothelial carcinoma treated at Memorial Sloan Kettering on a trial protocol. Peripheral blood mononuclear cells were collected pretreatment and during treatment, at between 1 and 8 total time points per patient. The Qiagen DNeasy Blood extraction kit was used to purify genomic DNA from total PBMCs and tumor samples. PBMCs were collected pretreatment and during treatment and were isolated and stored as previously described. Synthetic TCR analog templates were spiked into each PCR to estimate absolute template abundance from read counts. The immunoSEQ assay was used to amplify TCRbeta CDR3 regions from genomic DNA with bias-controlled V and J gene primers. Sequencing of rearranged TCRbeta segments was performed at approximately 20X coverage. On the authors' methods: Clustering was used to correct sequencing errors, and CDR3s were annotated against IMGT to assign V, D and J genes. Only productive TCRbeta rearrangements were used in downstream analyses, excluding out-of-frame or stop-codon sequences. Clonality was computed as one minus Shannon entropy normalized by the log of the number of unique productive sequences. Clones differing between time points or between blood and tumor were identified by Fisher's exact test with Benjamini-Hochberg correction at adjusted p below 0.01. Drawn from immuneACCESS, this table holds only the in-frame rearrangements with V and J called that TCRdb kept. Clones are partly lost; checked studies trace under half to an unresolved V gene and leave the rest unexplained. V and J calls and clone size follow that table, whereas D and trimming were derived from the DNA. Recorded for this sample are roughly 54,000 clones; around 88% of them occurred a single time. The ten biggest clones cover under 15% of the sample.

The table lists this clone with a count of one. The antigen it binds to is not known. Base qualities are not recorded, but no much larger clone differs from it by a single base. Sequences ENHRY (CDR1) and SYGVKD (CDR2) are obtained from the germline V gene. Inclusive of the bounding cysteine and phenylalanine, the CDR3 is 15 residues long. Of all the DNA, just the CDR3 is kept, 45 bases in frame from base 1. V is reduced by 0 bases and J by 0 bases, leaving a spacing of 8 bases between them. Sequencing used PBMCs, obtained around atezolizumab (anti-PD-L1) treatment. This chain joins TRBV10-3 to TRBJ1-1, with no D gene named confidently. This clonotype originated in an older woman with urothelial cancer. The DNA sequence is as follows: TGTGCCATCAGTGAGTCTGGCAGATTGAACACTGAAGCTTTCTTT. The translation is CAISESGRLNTEAFF.